A single sample is the source of the 21 T cell receptor beta chains below, sequenced in a study of T cell repertoires in cytomegalovirus infection. TCRdb itself ran the reads through MiXCR, one entry per CDR3 protein. The sample has 150,000 to 200,000 distinct CDR3 sequences; roughly a fifth are singletons. Sequencing was performed on PBMCs. These receptors were taken from a human donor in good health (CMV status not recorded). Some clones in this sample may be carry-over from other donors' samples.

V gene TRBV5-1 combines with J gene TRBJ2-1; no clear D. Trimming took 7 bases from V and 1 from J, leaving 15 bases between them. The CDR3 spans 15 residues. The germline V gene encodes CDR1 SGHRS and CDR2 YFSETQ. The CDR3 DNA is TGCGCCAGCGCAGAAGGTACCAGTTCCTACAATGAGCAGTTCTTC. Translating it yields CASAEGTSSYNEQFF.

This clonotype has a count of ten or more. The chain uses TRBV7-9 and TRBJ2-2; D ambiguous. The ends were cut back, 4 bases at V and 4 bases at J, with 10 bases in the middle. Looked up from germline, CDR1 is SEHNR and CDR2 is FQNEAQ (reference sequence). This CDR3 spans 14 amino acids. CDR3 in amino acids: CASSSAPGTGELFF. In nucleotides, the CDR3 is TGTGCCAGCAGCTCCGCCCCAGGCACCGGGGAGCTGTTTTTT.

This sequence joins TRBV5-1 and TRBJ1-6, with unresolved D. The V end was cut by 0 bases, the J end by 10 bases, with 26 bases between. Germline-derived CDR1 and CDR2 are SGHRS and YFSETQ. The CDR3 has 19 amino acids. Here the CDR3 reads CASSLVSLKAAARGSPLHF. The CDR3 coding sequence is TGCGCCAGCAGCTTGGTGAGTCTGAAGGCGGCGGCCCGGGGATCACCCCTCCACTTT.

At least ten counts were recorded for this clonotype. In this CDR3 the conserved last residue, phenylalanine or tryptophan, is missing, so a read error is likely. The limits of the CDR3 on the DNA are not certain, so only TCRdb's listed CDR3 is given. The chain recombines TRBV7-2 with TRBJ2-1; TRBD2 is the table's D call, not checked against the DNA. The CDR3 length is 12 residues, termini included. CDR1 and CDR2 from the germline V gene are SGHTA and FQGNSA. The CDR3 protein is CASSLSLARAEL.

V gene TRBV11-2 combines with J gene TRBJ2-7; 11 bases are a match to TRBD2. The CDR3 loop spans 16 amino acids. Trimming cost V 1 base and J 5 bases; bases outside gene matches: 7. CDR1 and CDR2 from the germline V gene are SGHAT and FQNNGV. The CDR3 DNA follows: TGTGCCAGCAGCTTAGCTTTGACTAGCGGGGCCCACGAGCAGTACTTC. Protein: CASSLALTSGAHEQYF.

The CDR3 region is CRAGGQGDSSSYEQYF. The CDR3 DNA follows: TGCAGGGCCGGTGGGCAGGGCGACTCAAGCTCCTACGAGCAGTACTTC. The V gene is TRBV20-1, the J gene TRBJ2-7; perhaps TRBD1 as D (5 bases). Per the germline V gene, CDR1 is DFQATT and CDR2 is SNEGSKA (reference sequence). This CDR3 contains 16 residues.

This clonotype occurred many times. The chain joins TRBV2 to TRBJ2-5; D perhaps matches TRBD2 (6 bases). CDR1 and CDR2 from the germline V gene are SNHLY and FYNNEI. Trimming took 2 bases from V and 0 from J, leaving 10 bases between them. The CDR3 runs to 15 residues. The DNA of the CDR3 is TGTGCCAGCAGTGAATTAGTAGCGGACCAAGAGACCCAGTACTTC. Protein product: CASSELVADQETQYF.

This clonotype was seen at least ten times. The rearrangement joins TRBV3-1 to TRBJ2-7, with D perhaps matching TRBD1 (6 bases). V dropped 4 bases and J dropped 3 bases, with 16 bases sitting between them. Germline V gene data show CDR1 as LGHDT and CDR2 as YNNKEL (reference sequence). The CDR3 spans 15 residues. The DNA of the CDR3 is TGTGCCAGCAGCCGAAGTCAACAGGGCGTCTACGAGCAGTACTTC. This sequence encodes CASSRSQQGVYEQYF.

This clonotype was seen more than once but under ten times. The chain carries TRBV12-3 or TRBV12-4 and TRBJ1-5; D possibly corresponds to TRBD1 (6 bases). The CDR3 length is 15 residues. V was shortened by 4 bases and J by 7 bases, with 17 bases between the two germline ends. CDR3 protein: CASSSLGRGAQPQHF. The CDR3 DNA is TGTGCCAGCAGTTCCCTAGGCCGGGGGGCCCAGCCCCAGCATTTT.

This clonotype has more than one count but fewer than ten. The V and J genes are TRBV5-1 and TRBJ1-1, with a weak D call TRBD1 (5 bases). Germline V gene sequence: CDR1 SGHRS, CDR2 YFSETQ. The V gene lost 5 bases and the J gene lost 5 bases, with 13 bases spanning the gap. The CDR3 spans 13 residues. The CDR3 loop is CASRSDPGTEAFF. CDR3 bases: TGCGCCAGCAGATCGGACCCAGGGACTGAAGCTTTCTTT.

The CDR3 reads CSAILQGADYGYTF. For the CDR3, the DNA is TGCAGTGCTATCCTACAGGGGGCGGACTATGGCTACACCTTC. V is TRBV20-1 and J is TRBJ1-2, with 9 bases aligning to TRBD1. Trimming removed 4 bases from V and 3 bases from J; junction bases left unmatched: 6. This CDR3 has 14 residues. CDR1 is DFQATT, CDR2 SNEGSKA, per germline (reference sequence).

This clonotype was seen only a few times. The CDR3 is CSARIGLAGGTTLYEQYF. CDR3 bases: TGCAGTGCTAGAATTGGACTAGCGGGAGGGACGACGCTTTACGAGCAGTACTTC. The chain employs TRBV20-1 and TRBJ2-7, with 15 positions matching TRBD2. Germline CDR1 is DFQATT and CDR2 is SNEGSKA (reference sequence). J lost 4 bases, V lost 2 bases, and 12 bases had no gene match. This CDR3 contains 18 residues.

Ten or more counts support this clonotype. This chain links TRBV7-2 with TRBJ2-1; D assignment may be TRBD1 or TRBD2 (5 bases each). Germline V CDR1 and CDR2: SGHTA, FQGNSA. V was shortened by 5 bases and J by 0 bases, with 14 bases between the two germline ends. This CDR3 contains 16 residues. CDR3 in amino acids: CASSGTTGVSYNEQFF. The CDR3 DNA follows: TGTGCCAGCAGCGGGACGACGGGTGTCTCCTACAATGAGCAGTTCTTC.

This chain joins TRBV7-3 and TRBJ2-7; D remains unclear. Germline V lookup: CDR1 SGHTA, CDR2 FQGTGA. The CDR3 is made up of 11 amino acids. Trimming removed 10 bases from V and 3 bases from J, with 10 bases in between. The CDR3 DNA is TGTGCCACCCCCCTAGACTACGAGCAGTACTTC. This gives the protein CATPLDYEQYF.

The genes are TRBV28 and TRBJ2-7; tentative D call: TRBD1 (5 bases). Germline values: CDR1 MDHEN, CDR2 SYDVKM. This CDR3 has 13 residues. The V gene lost 8 bases and the J gene lost 1 base, with 12 bases spanning the gap. This CDR3 is CASRRGTSYEQYF. CDR3 DNA sequence: TGTGCCAGCCGTAGGGGAACTTCCTACGAGCAGTACTTC.

The chain combines TRBV12-3 or TRBV12-4 with TRBJ2-3; 14 nucleotides line up with TRBD2. The CDR3 spans 17 residues. V trimming: 5 bases; J trimming: 4 bases; junction bases outside the gene matches: 8. CDR3 amino acids: CASSPGLAGVSPDTQYF. Here the CDR3 DNA reads TGTGCCAGCAGTCCGGGACTAGCGGGAGTTAGCCCAGATACGCAGTATTTT.

As concerns this clonotype: Given a much more abundant clone one base away, this may be a read error. The V call is TRBV7-4, the J call TRBJ2-7; D assignment may be TRBD1 or TRBD2 (6 bases each). Germline CDR1 is SGHVT and CDR2 is SQSDAQ. CDR3 length equals 14 residues. Trimming removed 5 bases at V and 7 bases at J, with 18 bases between. The CDR3 DNA is TGTGCCAGCAGCCCGCGGGACAAGGGGAAAGAGCAGTACTTC. Translation gives CASSPRDKGKEQYF.

The rearrangement uses TRBV6-2 or TRBV6-3 and TRBJ1-4, with D uncertain. From germline, CDR1 is MNHEY and CDR2 SVGEGT. V was clipped by 4 bases and J by 8 bases, with 17 bases between them. This CDR3 has 15 residues. CDR3 in amino acids: CASSSTDGIGEKLFF. The CDR3 DNA reads as TGTGCCAGCAGTTCAACGGACGGGATTGGAGAAAAACTGTTTTTT.

This clonotype was seen at least ten times. In DNA form, the CDR3 reads TGTGCCAGCAGTTACCGGGACAGGTCCCCGAAGAGCTCCTACAATGAGCAGTTCTTC. Translated: CASSYRDRSPKSSYNEQFF. The chain is built from TRBV6-2 or TRBV6-3 and TRBJ2-1, with 8 positions matching TRBD1. CDR1 is MNHEY and CDR2 is SVGEGT in the germline V gene. With 2 bases clipped from V and 0 bases from J, the junction kept 12 bases outside the gene matches. The CDR3 consists of 19 residues.

At least ten counts were recorded for this clonotype. This chain joins TRBV7-2 and TRBJ1-1, with D maybe TRBD1 (6 bases). This CDR3 has 13 residues. Trimming took off 1 base at V and 9 bases at J, with 12 bases between the two ends. Germline values: CDR1 SGHTA, CDR2 FQGNSA. The CDR3 protein is CASSLGGTPQAFF. Here the CDR3 DNA reads TGTGCCAGCAGCTTAGGCGGGACACCTCAAGCTTTCTTT. Full variable domain (remainder filled in from reference TRBV7-2 and TRBJ1-1): GAGVSQSPSNKVTEKGKDVELRCDPISGHTALYWYRQSLGQGLEFLIYFQGNSAPDKSGLPSDRFSAERTGGSVSTLTIQRTQQEDSAVYLCASSLGGTPQAFFGQGTRLTVV.

This clonotype has just one count. This may be a read error: a much more frequent sequence differs by one nucleotide. The V and J genes are TRBV11-2 and TRBJ1-4, with D hard to call. Looked up from germline, CDR1 is SGHAT and CDR2 is FQNNGV. The CDR3 has 16 amino acids. The CDR3, as DNA: TGTGCCAGCAGCCCCGATTTCGCGAGCTTTAATGAACAACTGTTTTTT. Amino acids: CASSPDFASFNEQLFF.